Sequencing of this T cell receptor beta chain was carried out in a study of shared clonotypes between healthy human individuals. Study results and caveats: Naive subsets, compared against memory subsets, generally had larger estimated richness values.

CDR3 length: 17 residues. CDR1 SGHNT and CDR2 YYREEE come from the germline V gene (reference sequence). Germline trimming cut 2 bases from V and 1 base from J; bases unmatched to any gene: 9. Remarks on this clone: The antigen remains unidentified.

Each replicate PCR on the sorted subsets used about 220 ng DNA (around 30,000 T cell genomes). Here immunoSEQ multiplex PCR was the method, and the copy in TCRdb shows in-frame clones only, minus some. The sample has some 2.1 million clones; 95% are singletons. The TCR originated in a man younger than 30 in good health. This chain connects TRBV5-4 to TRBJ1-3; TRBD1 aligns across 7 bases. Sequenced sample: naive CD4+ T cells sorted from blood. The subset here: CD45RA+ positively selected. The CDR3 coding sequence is TGTGCCAGCAGCTTCGACAGGGCGACCCTATCTGGAAACACCATATATTTT. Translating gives CASSFDRATLSGNTIYF.